This T cell receptor beta chain derives from a study of T cells after posttransplantation cyclophosphamide (dated by TCRdb to about 2016). About the full investigation: The study tracked T cell repertoire reconstitution by TRB sequencing after myeloablative bone marrow transplantation using posttransplantation cyclophosphamide as GVHD prophylaxis. Because TRA and TRB clonality were tightly correlated in 9 or 10 samples, subsequent TCR analyses were focused on TRB only. Antigen receptor sequencing was done on samples from 35 PTCy-treated patients and from around 15 related bone marrow donors of those patients. Public TRB sequences were searched against a database of over 3,600 sequences associated with responses to pathogens, tumor antigens, self-antigens and alloantigens. Blood from all 35 or so PTCy patients who had 1-year posttransplant specimens underwent TRB sequencing. In 3 patients, TRB sequencing was also performed on up to about 3 more blood samples taken 2 to 5.2 years after transplant, and in 4 patients, pretransplant blood was also TRB-sequenced. Overall study results and their limits: Across the approximately 48 patients, TRB clonality was highly associated with recipient CMV seropositivity and CMV reactivation, and diversity with PTCy was similar to that in the CNI/methotrexate controls. Donor-recipient similarity was low at 1-2 months but increased during the first year, and donor CD8+ memory clones often dominated later blood repertoires. The TRB repertoires of T cells infiltrating skin or the GI tract showed only limited overlap with the TRB repertoires found in blood.

Sample treatment or condition, as interpreted from the label and publication: high-dose cyclophosphamide on days +3 and +4 as single-agent GVHD prophylaxis. Busulfan and fludarabine conditioning, a related or unrelated marrow graft, and cyclophosphamide on days +3 and +4 were given to PTCy patients. PTCy-treated patients came from a prospective multi-institutional clinical trial. Mononuclear cells from peripheral blood and bone marrow were separated by Ficoll-Hypaque density centrifugation and then cryopreserved. The CDR3 runs 12 amino acids, cysteine and phenylalanine included. The retained sequence is limited to the CDR3, 36 bases, with the frame set at the first base. This clone was observed at least ten times. It lacks a known antigen. Per-base quality was not reported, and no clone a single base away is much larger than it. TRB sequencing was run on genomic DNA with either the immunoSEQ assay at survey resolution or the hsTCRB kit. Per the authors' processing: Initial read processing used immunoSEQ software, and repertoire analyses used the LymphoSeq R package. For each TRB dataset, clonality was calculated as 1 minus normalized Shannon entropy, and the Gini coefficient was computed as well. To infer phenotypes in unsorted samples, TRB sequences from sorted subsets of the recipient or donor were mapped onto unsorted samples from the same recipient. TCRdb's version of the immuneACCESS table is confined to in-frame rearrangements and falls short of the full clone set. An unresolved V gene accounts for under half of the shortfall where checked; the remainder is of unknown origin. The DNA was the basis for D and trimming; V, J and clone size are from that table. This sample has thousands of clones, none of them a singleton. Under 30% of the sample is held by the ten biggest clonotypes.

This material consisted of PBMCs, taken roughly 380 days after allogeneic stem cell transplant with posttransplant cyclophosphamide. The sequence derives from a male patient between 60 and 69 years old who received an allogeneic stem cell transplant from a related donor, was CMV-positive, and had acute GVHD only. Following transplantation, T cells from the graft donor may be among those present. Recombination connected TRBV21-1 to TRBJ2-3; the tabulated D call, TRBD2, remains unverified against the DNA. TRBV21-1 is a documented pseudogene. This receptor carries the CDR3 CASRRAPDTQYF. Here is the DNA: TGTGCCAGCAGGAGGGCCCCAGATACGCAGTATTTT.